This TCR beta chain was recorded in a study of blood T cell repertoires in COVID-19. About the study: Researchers got acute and convalescent COVID-19 samples from the United States, Italy and Spain. PBMCs, B-cell-depleted T cells, or T cells were the source of the cDNA or gDNA that made up the material.

The CDR3 runs 16 residues. The ends were cut back, 0 bases at V and 5 bases at J, with 17 bases in the middle. CDR1 is SGHRS and CDR2 is YFSETQ in the germline V gene. Generated by immunoSEQ multiplex PCR, the TCRdb table keeps only in-frame clones and is missing some. The table records 110,000 to 150,000 clones, about four fifths of them present only once. This clonotype was sampled from a human donor in a cohort sampled during active COVID-19. V is TRBV5-1 and J is TRBJ2-5; D call uncertain. Sample: peripheral blood. CDR3 residues: CASSLGVEALGETQYF. In DNA form, the CDR3 reads TGCGCCAGCAGCTTGGGGGTAGAGGCTCTCGGGGAGACCCAGTACTTC.